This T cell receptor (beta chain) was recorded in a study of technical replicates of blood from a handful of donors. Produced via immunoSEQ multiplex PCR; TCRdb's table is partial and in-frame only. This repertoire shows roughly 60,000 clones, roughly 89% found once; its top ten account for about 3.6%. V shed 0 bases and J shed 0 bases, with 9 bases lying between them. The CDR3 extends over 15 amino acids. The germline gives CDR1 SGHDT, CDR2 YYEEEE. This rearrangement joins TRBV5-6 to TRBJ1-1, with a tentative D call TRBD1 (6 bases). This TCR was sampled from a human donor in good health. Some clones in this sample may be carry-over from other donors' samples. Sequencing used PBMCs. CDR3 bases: TGTGCCAGCAGCTTGGCGGGACACCTGAACACTGAAGCTTTCTTT. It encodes CASSLAGHLNTEAFF.